This T cell receptor (beta chain) was documented in a study of OX40 agonist ivuxolimab in advanced cancers. Describing the broader study: Ivuxolimab, which targeted the costimulatory receptor OX40 (CD134), was an agonistic, fully human IgG2 monoclonal antibody. Intravenous ivuxolimab was administered to patients every 2 weeks at six dose levels: 0.01, 0.1, 0.3, 1.5, 3 and 10 mg/kg. Of the roughly 50 dose-escalation patients, hepatocellular carcinoma was present in approximately 20, melanoma in roughly 15, renal cell carcinoma in 9 and head and neck cancer in 9. In the dose-escalation cohort, 70% to 85% of patients were male, and the mean age was roughly 60 years, with a range of roughly 20 to 80. Prior anti-PD-1, anti-PD-L1 or anti-CTLA-4 therapy was permitted, and checkpoint inhibitors had been received by about two fifths of dose-escalation patients. Partial responses occurred in three dose-escalation patients: two with cutaneous melanoma and one with hepatocellular carcinoma. Peripheral TCRbeta sequencing aimed to test whether ivuxolimab altered TCR sequence diversity and caused clonal T-cell expansion. The monotherapy dose-escalation portion (N ≈ 56 patients) of the phase I ivuxolimab trial is reported in the paper. What the work shows at the level of the full study, not this receptor alone: The antigen specificity of the peripheral T cells that underwent clonal expansion was not determined. Low levels of normalized T-cell clonal expansion were also shown by some nonresponding patients. After ivuxolimab, CD8+ T cells had more expanded clones than CD4+ T cells on average. Clonal expansion of both CD4+ and CD8+ blood T cells was observed from baseline to week 6 at doses 0.1 to 3.0 mg/kg. In partial responders in the 0.1-3.0 mg/kg groups, normalized peripheral clonal expansion was found to be among the lowest, especially among CD8+ T cells.

Sequences SGHVS (CDR1) and FQNEAQ (CDR2) are obtained from the germline V gene. Including cysteine and phenylalanine, the CDR3 has 8 amino acids. The read is trimmed to its CDR3 DNA, 24 bases read in frame from base 1. The trial excluded patients who had a history of autoimmune disease or were on systemic immunosuppression. In every dose cohort, peripheral blood was drawn for TCR sequencing at baseline, cycle 4 day 1, and cycle 7 day 1. The samples were drawn from a first-in-human, open-label, multicenter phase I dose-escalation trial of ivuxolimab. The trial enrolled adults with locally advanced or metastatic head and neck squamous cell, hepatocellular, melanoma or renal cell carcinoma. Before TCR sequencing, CD4+ T cells and CD8+ T cells from peripheral blood were sorted into separate populations. As concerns this clone: The antigen it recognizes is unknown. Germline is not matched at one junction end, which may reflect a read error.

To sequence the TCRbeta CDR3 region, genomic DNA was isolated from the sorted cells. TCRbeta CDR3 regions were sequenced using the immunoSEQ Assay. TCRdb re-hosts the immuneACCESS table, in-frame sequences only. Its copies lack some clones; in the studies checked, an unresolved V gene accounts for under half of them, and the cause for the rest is not known. In all, the sample holds 65,000 to 95,000 clones, and approximately 83% of those were seen once. The ten largest account for over 4.5% of the sample. This specimen consisted of CD4+ or CD8+ T cells sorted from blood, obtained in a trial of the OX40 agonist ivuxolimab. The TCR was taken from an adult with an advanced solid tumor such as melanoma, head and neck, liver or kidney cancer. The chain is made from TRBV7-8 and TRBJ2-4; no D segment can be confidently identified. The nucleotide sequence is TGTGCCAGCAGCCACCACGAATTC. Protein translation: CASSHHEF.